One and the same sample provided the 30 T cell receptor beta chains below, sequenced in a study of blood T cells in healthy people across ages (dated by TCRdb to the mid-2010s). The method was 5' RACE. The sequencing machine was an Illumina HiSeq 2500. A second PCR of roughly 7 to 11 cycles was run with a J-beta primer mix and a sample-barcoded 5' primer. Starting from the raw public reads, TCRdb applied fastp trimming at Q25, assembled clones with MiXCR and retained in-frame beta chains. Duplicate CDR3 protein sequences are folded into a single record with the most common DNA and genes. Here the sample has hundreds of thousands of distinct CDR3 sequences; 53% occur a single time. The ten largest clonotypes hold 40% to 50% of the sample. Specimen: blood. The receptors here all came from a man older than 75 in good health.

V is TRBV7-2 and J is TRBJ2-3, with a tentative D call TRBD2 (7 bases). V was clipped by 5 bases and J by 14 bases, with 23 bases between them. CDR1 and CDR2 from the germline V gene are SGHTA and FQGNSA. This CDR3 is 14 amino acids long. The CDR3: CASSRGGSGRDAYF. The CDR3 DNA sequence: TGTGCCAGCAGCAGGGGGGGGAGCGGCAGAGACGCGTATTTT.

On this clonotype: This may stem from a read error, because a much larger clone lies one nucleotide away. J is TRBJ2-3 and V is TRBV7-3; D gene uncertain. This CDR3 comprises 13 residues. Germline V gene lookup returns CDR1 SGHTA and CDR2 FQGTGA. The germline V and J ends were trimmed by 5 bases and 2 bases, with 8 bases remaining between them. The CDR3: CASSRTYTDTQYF. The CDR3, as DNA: TGTGCCAGCAGCCGTACTTACACAGATACGCAGTATTTT.

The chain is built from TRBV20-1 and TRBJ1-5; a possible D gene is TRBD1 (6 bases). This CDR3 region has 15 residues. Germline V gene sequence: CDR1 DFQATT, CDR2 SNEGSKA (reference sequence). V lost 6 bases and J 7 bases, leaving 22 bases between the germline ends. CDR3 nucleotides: TGCAGTGCACTCCCATCCAGGGGTACAGGGCAGCCCCAGCATTTT. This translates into CSALPSRGTGQPQHF.

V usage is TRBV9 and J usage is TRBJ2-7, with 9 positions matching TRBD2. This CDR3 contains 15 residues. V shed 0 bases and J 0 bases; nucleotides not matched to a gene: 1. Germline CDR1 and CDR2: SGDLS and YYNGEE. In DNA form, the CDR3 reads TGTGCCAGCAGCGTAGGACTAGCGGACTCCTACGAGCAGTACTTC. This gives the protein CASSVGLADSYEQYF.

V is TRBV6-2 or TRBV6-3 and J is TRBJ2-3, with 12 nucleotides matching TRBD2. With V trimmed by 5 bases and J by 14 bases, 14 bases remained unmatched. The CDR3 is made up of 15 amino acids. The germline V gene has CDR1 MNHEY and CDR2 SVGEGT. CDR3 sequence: CASSRPTSGSRYAYF. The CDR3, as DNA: TGTGCCAGCAGTCGTCCGACTAGCGGGAGTAGATACGCGTATTTT.

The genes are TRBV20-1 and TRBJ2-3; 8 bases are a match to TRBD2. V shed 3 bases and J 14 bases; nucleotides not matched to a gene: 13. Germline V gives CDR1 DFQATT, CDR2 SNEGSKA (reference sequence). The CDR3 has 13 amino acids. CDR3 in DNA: TGCAGTGCTAGCGGGAGGGCCGGGAGATACGCGTATTTT. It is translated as CSASGRAGRYAYF.

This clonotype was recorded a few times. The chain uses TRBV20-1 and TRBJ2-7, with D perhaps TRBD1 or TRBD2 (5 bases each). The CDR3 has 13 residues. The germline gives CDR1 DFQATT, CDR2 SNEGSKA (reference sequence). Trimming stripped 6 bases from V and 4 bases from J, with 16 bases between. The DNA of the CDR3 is TGCAGTGCAGGGGCCGACTATACTTACGAGCAGTACTTC. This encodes CSAGADYTYEQYF.

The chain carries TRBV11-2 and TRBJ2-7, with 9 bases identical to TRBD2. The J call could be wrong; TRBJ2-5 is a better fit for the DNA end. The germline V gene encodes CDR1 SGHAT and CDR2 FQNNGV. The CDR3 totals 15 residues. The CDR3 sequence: CASSAPPSGIKTQYF. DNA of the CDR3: TGTGCCAGCAGCGCCCCGCCTAGCGGGATAAAGACCCAGTACTTC.

CDR3 amino acids: CASSQDGRTEYYEQYF. In DNA form, the CDR3 reads TGCGCCAGCAGCCAAGATGGGCGGACAGAGTACTACGAGCAGTACTTC. The V gene is TRBV4-1, the J gene TRBJ2-4, with a possible D match to TRBD1 (6 bases). Gene TRBJ2-7 matches the end of the DNA better, so the J call may be wrong. CDR1 is MGHRA and CDR2 is YSYEKL in the germline V gene. There are 16 residues in the CDR3.

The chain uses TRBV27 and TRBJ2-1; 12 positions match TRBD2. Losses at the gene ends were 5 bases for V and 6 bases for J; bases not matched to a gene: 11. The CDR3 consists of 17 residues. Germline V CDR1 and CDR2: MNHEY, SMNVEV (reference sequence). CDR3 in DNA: TGTGCCAGCAGTCCACTTGCTAGCGGGAGGGCCAGCAATGAGCAGTTCTTC. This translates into CASSPLASGRASNEQFF.

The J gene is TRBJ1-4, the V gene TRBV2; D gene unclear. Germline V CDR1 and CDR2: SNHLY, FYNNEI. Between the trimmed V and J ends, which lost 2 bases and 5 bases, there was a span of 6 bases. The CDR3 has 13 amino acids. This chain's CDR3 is CASSETGNEKLFF. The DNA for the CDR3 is TGTGCCAGCAGTGAAACGGGGAATGAAAAACTGTTTTTT. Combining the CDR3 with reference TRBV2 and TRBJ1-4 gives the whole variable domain EPEVTQTPSHQVTQMGQEVILRCVPISNHLYFYWYRQILGQKVEFLVSFYNNEISEKSEIFDDQFSVERPDGSNFTLKIRSTKLEDSAMYFCASSETGNEKLFFGSGTQLSVL.

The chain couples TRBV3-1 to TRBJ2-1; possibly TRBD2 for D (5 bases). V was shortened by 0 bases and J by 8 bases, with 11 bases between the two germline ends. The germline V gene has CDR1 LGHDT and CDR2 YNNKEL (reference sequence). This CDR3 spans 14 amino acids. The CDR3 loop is CASSQDPSWHEQFF. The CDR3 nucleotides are TGTGCCAGCAGCCAAGATCCTAGCTGGCATGAGCAGTTCTTC.

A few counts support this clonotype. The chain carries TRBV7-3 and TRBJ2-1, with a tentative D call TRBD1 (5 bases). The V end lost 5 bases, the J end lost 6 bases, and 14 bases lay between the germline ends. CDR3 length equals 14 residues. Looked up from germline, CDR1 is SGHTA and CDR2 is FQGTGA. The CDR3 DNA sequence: TGTGCCAGCAGCCTCGTTCGACAGAGCAATGAGCAGTTCTTC. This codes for CASSLVRQSNEQFF.

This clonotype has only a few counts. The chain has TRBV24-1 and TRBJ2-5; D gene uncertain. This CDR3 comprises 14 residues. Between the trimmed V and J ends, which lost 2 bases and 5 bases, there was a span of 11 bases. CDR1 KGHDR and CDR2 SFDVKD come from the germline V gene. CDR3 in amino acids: CATSDSDPSETQYF. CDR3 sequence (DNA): TGTGCCACCAGTGATTCGGACCCGTCGGAGACCCAGTACTTC.

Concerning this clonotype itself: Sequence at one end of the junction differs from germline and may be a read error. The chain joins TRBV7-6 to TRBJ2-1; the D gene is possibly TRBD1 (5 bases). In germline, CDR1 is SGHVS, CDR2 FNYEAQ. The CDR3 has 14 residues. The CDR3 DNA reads TGTGCCAGCAGCCCGGCAGGGTCGAGTAATGGGCAGTTCTTC. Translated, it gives CASSPAGSSNGQFF.

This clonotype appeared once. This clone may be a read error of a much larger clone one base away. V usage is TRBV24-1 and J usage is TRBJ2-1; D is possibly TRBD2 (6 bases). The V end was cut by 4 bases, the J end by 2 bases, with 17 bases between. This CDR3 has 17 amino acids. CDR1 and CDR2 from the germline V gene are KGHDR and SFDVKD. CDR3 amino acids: CATSDPPVPSAYNEQFF. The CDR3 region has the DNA TGTGCCACCAGTGACCCCCCGGTGCCTAGCGCCTACAATGAGCAGTTCTTC.

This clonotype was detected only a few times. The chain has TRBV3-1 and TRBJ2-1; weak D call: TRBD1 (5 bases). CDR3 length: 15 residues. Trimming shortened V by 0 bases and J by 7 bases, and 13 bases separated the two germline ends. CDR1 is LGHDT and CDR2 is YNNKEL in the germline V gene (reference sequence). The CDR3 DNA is TGTGCCAGCAGCCAAGACAGGGCTCTGGGGAATGAGCAGTTCTTC. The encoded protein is CASSQDRALGNEQFF.

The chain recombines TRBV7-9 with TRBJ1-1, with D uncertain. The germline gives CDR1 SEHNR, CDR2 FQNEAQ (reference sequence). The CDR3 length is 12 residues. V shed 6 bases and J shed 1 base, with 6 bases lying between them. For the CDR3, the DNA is TGTGCCAGCAGGGGGTGGAACACTGAAGCTTTCTTT. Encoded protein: CASRGWNTEAFF. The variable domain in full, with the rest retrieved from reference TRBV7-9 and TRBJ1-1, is DTGVSQNPRHKITKRGQNVTFRCDPISEHNRLYWYRQTLGQGPEFLTYFQNEAQLEKSRLLSDRFSAERPKGSFSTLEIQRTEQGDSAMYLCASRGWNTEAFFGQGTRLTVV.

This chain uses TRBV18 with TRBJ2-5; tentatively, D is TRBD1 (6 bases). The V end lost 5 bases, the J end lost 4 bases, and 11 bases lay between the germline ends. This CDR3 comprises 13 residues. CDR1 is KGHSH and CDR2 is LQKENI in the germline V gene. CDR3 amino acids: CASSWGRGETQYF. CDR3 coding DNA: TGTGCCAGCTCATGGGGGCGCGGAGAGACCCAGTACTTC.

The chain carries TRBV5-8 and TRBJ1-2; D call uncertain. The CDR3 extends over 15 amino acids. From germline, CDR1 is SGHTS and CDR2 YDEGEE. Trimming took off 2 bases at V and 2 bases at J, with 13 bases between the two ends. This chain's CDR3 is CASSFRVRGNYGYTF. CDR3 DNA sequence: TGTGCCAGCAGCTTCCGTGTAAGAGGAAACTATGGCTACACCTTC.

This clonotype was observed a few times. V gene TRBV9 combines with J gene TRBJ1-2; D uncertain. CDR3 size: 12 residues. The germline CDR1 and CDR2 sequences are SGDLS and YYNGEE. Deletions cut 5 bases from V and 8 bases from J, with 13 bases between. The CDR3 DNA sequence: TGTGCCAGCAGGGACCCTCCGGGGGGCTACACCTTC. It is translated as CASRDPPGGYTF.

CDR3 sequence reads: CATTRGYEQYF. In DNA, the CDR3 is TGTGCCACCACCCGGGGCTACGAGCAGTACTTC. V is TRBV28 and J is TRBJ2-7; the D gene is possibly TRBD2 (5 bases). The V end lost 10 bases, the J end lost 3 bases, and 10 bases lay between the germline ends. The CDR3 extends over 11 amino acids. CDR1 and CDR2 (germline): MDHEN, SYDVKM.

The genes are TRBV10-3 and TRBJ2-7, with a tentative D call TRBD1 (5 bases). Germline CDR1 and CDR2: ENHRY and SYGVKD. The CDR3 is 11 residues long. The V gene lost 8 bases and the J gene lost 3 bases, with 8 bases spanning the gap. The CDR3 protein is CAIGQGYEQYF. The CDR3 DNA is TGTGCCATCGGGCAGGGCTACGAGCAGTACTTC.

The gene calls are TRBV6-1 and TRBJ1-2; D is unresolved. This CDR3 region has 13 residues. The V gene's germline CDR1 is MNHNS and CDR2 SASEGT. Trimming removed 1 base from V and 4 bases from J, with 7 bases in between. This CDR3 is CASSEEPPYGYTF. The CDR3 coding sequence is TGTGCCAGCAGTGAAGAGCCGCCCTATGGCTACACCTTC.

CDR3 in DNA: TGCGCCAGCAGCCACCAAAAGGGAGGGAACTATGGCTACACCTTC. As protein: CASSHQKGGNYGYTF. The chain has TRBV4-1 and TRBJ1-2; D is uncertain. The CDR3 covers 15 residues. The germline V gene encodes CDR1 MGHRA and CDR2 YSYEKL. V dropped 3 bases and J dropped 2 bases, with 13 bases sitting between them.

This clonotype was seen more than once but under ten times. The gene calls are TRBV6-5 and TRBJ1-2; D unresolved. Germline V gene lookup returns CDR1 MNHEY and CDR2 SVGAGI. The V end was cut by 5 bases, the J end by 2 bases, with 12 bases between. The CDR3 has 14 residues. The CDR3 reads CASSPSTSNYGYTF. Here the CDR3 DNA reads TGTGCCAGCAGTCCCTCGACTTCAAACTATGGCTACACCTTC.

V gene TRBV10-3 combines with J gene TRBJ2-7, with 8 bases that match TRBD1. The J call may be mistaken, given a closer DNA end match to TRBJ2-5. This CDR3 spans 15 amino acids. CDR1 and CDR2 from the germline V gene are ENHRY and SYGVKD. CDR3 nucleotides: TGTGCCATCAGGCTCGGACAGGGACTGGAGGAGACCCAGTACTTC. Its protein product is CAIRLGQGLEETQYF.

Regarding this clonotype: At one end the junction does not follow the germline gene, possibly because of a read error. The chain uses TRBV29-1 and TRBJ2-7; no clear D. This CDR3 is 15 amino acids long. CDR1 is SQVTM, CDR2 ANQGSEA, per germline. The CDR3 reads CGVESDSYNSYEQYF. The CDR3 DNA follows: TGCGGCGTTGAATCGGATAGTTATAACTCCTACGAGCAGTACTTC.

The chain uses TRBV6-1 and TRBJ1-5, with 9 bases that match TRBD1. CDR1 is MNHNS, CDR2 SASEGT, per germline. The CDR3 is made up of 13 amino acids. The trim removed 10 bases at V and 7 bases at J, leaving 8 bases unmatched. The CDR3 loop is CATEDRGGQPQHF. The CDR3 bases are TGTGCCACCGAGGACAGGGGTGGCCAGCCCCAGCATTTT.

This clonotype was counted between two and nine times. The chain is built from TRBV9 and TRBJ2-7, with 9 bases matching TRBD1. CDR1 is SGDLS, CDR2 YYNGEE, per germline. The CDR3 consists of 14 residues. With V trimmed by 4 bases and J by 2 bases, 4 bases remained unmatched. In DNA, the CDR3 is TGTGCCAGCAGCCGGGGGGACAGGGCCTACGAGCAGTACTTC. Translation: CASSRGDRAYEQYF.